Sequencing of this T cell receptor (beta chain) was carried out in a study of T-cell reconstitution after alpha-beta-depleted transplantation in children. A library of TCRbeta sequences, prepared with unique molecular identifiers, was generated. TCRdb recomputed calls from the PCR reads with MiXCR, one row per CDR3 protein. The table lists almost 400,000 distinct CDR3 sequences, roughly 20% of them singletons. V was clipped by 2 bases and J by 2 bases; unmatched bases: 5. The CDR3 loop spans 16 amino acids. The V gene's germline CDR1 is DFQATT and CDR2 SNEGSKA (reference sequence). The source was PBMCs from the stem cell graft donor, collected from the stem cell graft. V gene TRBV20-1 combines with J gene TRBJ2-6; 8 bases line up with TRBD1. The TCR comes from a human donor who donated a stem cell graft to a child with acute myeloid leukemia. The CDR3 spells CSARLIQGAGANVLTF. CDR3 nucleotide sequence: TGCAGTGCTAGATTAATACAGGGGGCTGGGGCCAACGTCCTGACTTTC.